What follows describes a single T cell receptor beta chain. The entry originates in a study of T cell repertoires in ileal Crohn's disease. Clones were sequenced by immunoSEQ multiplex PCR, and TCRdb holds only the in-frame ones, with some missing. The sample contains about 5,500 clones, about 80% of which appear only once. Adults with ileal or ileocolonic Crohn's disease and an indication for resection were eligible. The CDR3 runs 16 residues. Germline values: CDR1 LNHDA, CDR2 SQIVND (reference sequence). Trimming took 5 bases from V and 0 from J; bases not matched to a gene: 5. The V call is TRBV19, the J call TRBJ2-7, with 12 bases aligning to TRBD2. This sequence originates from an adult with Crohn's disease. The sequenced material came from ileal tissue. CDR3 DNA: TGTGCCAGTAGTTCTAGGACTAGCGGGAACTCCTACGAGCAGTACTTC. Its translation is CASSSRTSGNSYEQYF.